One and the same sample provided the 30 T cell receptor beta chains below, sequenced in a study of CD8+ T cells in alopecia areata. cDNA reverse transcribed from extracted RNA served as the sequencing template. Profiling relied on immunoSEQ multiplex PCR, and the TCRdb table lists in-frame clones only, not all of them. The data show over 150,000 clones, about 55% seen once. As for treatment: oral pan-JAK inhibitor, 5-10 mg twice daily. Specimen: CD8+ T cells sorted from blood, collected at week 24, from a patient treated with tofacitinib. Receptors were obtained from a human donor with alopecia areata.

This chain links TRBV29-1 with TRBJ1-2; D gene ambiguous. Trimming took 0 bases from V and 8 from J, leaving 16 bases between them. Germline lookup yields CDR1 SQVTM and CDR2 ANQGSEA. The CDR3 is 14 amino acids. CDR3 amino acids: CSVEDLSSVWGYTF. The DNA of the CDR3 is TGCAGCGTTGAAGATCTGTCGAGTGTATGGGGCTACACCTTC.

The V and J genes are TRBV30 and TRBJ1-1; D is undetermined. Germline CDR1 GTSNPN, CDR2 SVGIG (reference sequence). This CDR3 spans 13 amino acids. V was trimmed by 2 bases and J by 5 bases, leaving 12 bases between them. The CDR3 spells CAWSPTIGTEAFF. DNA of the CDR3: TGTGCCTGGAGTCCAACGATTGGGACTGAAGCTTTCTTT.

The rearrangement joins TRBV27 to TRBJ1-6; D unresolved. CDR1 and CDR2 from the germline V gene are MNHEY and SMNVEV (reference sequence). V was pared by 2 bases and J by 8 bases, with 7 bases between. CDR3 size: 13 residues. The chain's CDR3 is CASSLTWDSPLHF. CDR3 nucleotides: TGTGCCAGCAGTTTAACTTGGGATTCACCCCTCCACTTT.

In this sample, this clone turned up a few times. The chain joins TRBV10-3 to TRBJ2-1; D tentatively reads TRBD1 or TRBD2 (5 bases each). The CDR3 consists of 14 residues. CDR1 and CDR2 (germline): ENHRY, SYGVKD. The V end lost 8 bases, the J end lost 4 bases, and 15 bases lay between the germline ends. The CDR3 region has the DNA TGTGCCATCGACGATGGGGGAGATTACAATGAGCAGTTCTTC. Encoded protein: CAIDDGGDYNEQFF.

The chain links TRBV5-6 to TRBJ2-7; a possible D gene is TRBD2 (6 bases). Germline V CDR1 and CDR2: SGHDT, YYEEEE. The CDR3 contains 14 residues. Trimming shortened V by 4 bases and J by 0 bases, and 11 bases separated the two germline ends. The CDR3 DNA reads as TGTGCCAGCAGCGTGGGACTGGCCTCCTACGAGCAGTACTTC. Translation: CASSVGLASYEQYF.

This chain connects TRBV30 to TRBJ1-1, with a weak D call TRBD1 (5 bases). Trimming removed 8 bases at V and 3 bases at J, with 10 bases between. The CDR3 has 11 amino acids. Germline V gene lookup returns CDR1 GTSNPN and CDR2 SVGIG (reference sequence). The CDR3 bases are TGTGCCGGGGGAGTGGACACTGAAGCTTTCTTT. This codes for CAGGVDTEAFF.

This chain connects TRBV18 to TRBJ2-1, with D unclear. The CDR3 contains 15 residues. Trimming cost V 0 bases and J 4 bases, with 10 bases left between them. Germline CDR1 and CDR2: KGHSH and LQKENI. The CDR3 nucleotides read TGTGCCAGCTCACCACCGGGTGAAGAATACAATGAGCAGTTCTTC. Translating gives CASSPPGEEYNEQFF.

This chain uses TRBV5-6 with TRBJ2-1; TRBD2 agrees at 9 bases. Germline V CDR1 and CDR2: SGHDT, YYEEEE. The CDR3 spans 13 residues. V shed 4 bases and J 8 bases; nucleotides not matched to a gene: 4. The CDR3 is CASSQLAGDEQFF. The CDR3 nucleotides read TGTGCCAGCAGCCAACTAGCGGGCGATGAGCAGTTCTTC. The variable domain in full, with the rest retrieved from reference TRBV5-6 and TRBJ2-1, is DAGVTQSPTHLIKTRGQQVTLRCSPKSGHDTVSWYQQALGQGPQFIFQYYEEEERQRGNFPDRFSGHQFPNYSSELNVNALLLGDSALYLCASSQLAGDEQFFGPGTRLTVL.

The chain carries TRBV30 and TRBJ1-4, with D possibly matching TRBD1 (5 bases). V was pared by 0 bases and J by 7 bases, with 15 bases between. CDR1 is GTSNPN, CDR2 SVGIG, per germline (reference sequence). The CDR3 spans 15 residues. CDR3 DNA: TGTGCCTGGAGTGTACGAGCAGACGGGGGTGAAAAACTGTTTTTT. It codes for CAWSVRADGGEKLFF.

The chain employs TRBV4-1 and TRBJ2-3, with TRBD2 identical over 9 bases. Unmatched junction bases numbered 12, after V lost 2 bases and J lost 0 bases. The CDR3 runs 19 residues. Germline CDR1 reads MGHRA; CDR2 reads YSYEKL. CDR3 loop: CASSQRPTEGLASTDTQYF. For the CDR3, the DNA is TGCGCCAGCAGCCAACGACCGACAGAGGGACTAGCAAGCACAGATACGCAGTATTTT.

The V gene is TRBV6-5, the J gene TRBJ1-4; 7 bases map to TRBD1. The CDR3 length is 13 residues. Germline CDR1 and CDR2: MNHEY and SVGAGI. J lost 5 bases, V lost 6 bases, and 3 bases had no gene match. CDR3 DNA: TGTGCCAGCAGCCCGACAGGGAATGAAAAACTGTTTTTT. Residues: CASSPTGNEKLFF.

The V call is TRBV2, the J call TRBJ2-7, with 13 bases identical to TRBD2. V was pared by 6 bases and J by 1 base, with 9 bases of the junction left unmatched. CDR1 is SNHLY and CDR2 is FYNNEI in the germline V gene. The CDR3 spans 17 residues. The CDR3 bases are TGTGCCAGCAGAGATCCAAGACTAGCGGGGGGATCCTACGAGCAGTACTTC. Protein: CASRDPRLAGGSYEQYF.

A single count supports this clone. This rearrangement joins TRBV27 to TRBJ1-5, with 8 bases aligning to TRBD1. The CDR3 is made up of 16 amino acids. Germline loops: CDR1 MNHEY, CDR2 SMNVEV (reference sequence). V was clipped by 5 bases and J by 4 bases; unmatched bases: 10. CDR3: CASSPSTGEANQPQHF. For the CDR3, the DNA is TGTGCCAGCAGTCCTTCGACAGGGGAAGCGAATCAGCCCCAGCATTTT.

J is TRBJ1-5 and V is TRBV27; D is undetermined. Trimming stripped 8 bases from V and 0 bases from J, with 17 bases between. CDR1 is MNHEY and CDR2 is SMNVEV in the germline V gene (reference sequence). The CDR3 consists of 16 residues. The CDR3 DNA reads as TGTGCCAGCGAAGTCCTCTTCTCTTATAGCAATCAGCCCCAGCATTTT. This translates into CASEVLFSYSNQPQHF.

The V and J genes are TRBV30 and TRBJ1-2; D call uncertain. Trimming took off 0 bases at V and 6 bases at J, with 14 bases between the two ends. The germline gives CDR1 GTSNPN, CDR2 SVGIG (reference sequence). This CDR3 is 14 amino acids long. The CDR3 DNA reads TGTGCCTGGAGTGTCGGGCGTAAGTGGGATGGCTACACCTTC. Amino acids: CAWSVGRKWDGYTF. Full variable domain (missing parts from reference TRBV30 and TRBJ1-2): SQTIHQWPATLVQPVGSPLSLECTVEGTSNPNLYWYRQAAGRGLQLLFYSVGIGQISSEVPQNLSASRPQDRQFILSSKKLLLSDSGFYLCAWSVGRKWDGYTFGSGTRLTVV.

The chain combines TRBV27 with TRBJ1-1; D unclear. The CDR3 is made up of 12 amino acids. V dropped 6 bases and J dropped 4 bases, with 9 bases sitting between them. CDR1 is MNHEY, CDR2 SMNVEV, per germline (reference sequence). CDR3 in amino acids: CASREGFTEAFF. The CDR3 DNA sequence: TGTGCCAGCAGAGAAGGTTTCACTGAAGCTTTCTTT.

This clone came up a few times. The CDR3 is CATSRFTDGFSEQYF. The CDR3 coding sequence is TGTGCCACCAGCAGATTCACGGATGGGTTCAGCGAGCAGTACTTC. The chain links TRBV15 to TRBJ2-7; the D is unclear. Between the trimmed V and J ends, which lost 2 bases and 6 bases, there was a span of 17 bases. Germline CDR1 is LNHNV and CDR2 is YYDKDF (reference sequence). The CDR3 runs 15 residues.

This clone has just a few counts. The chain combines TRBV4-1 with TRBJ2-7; D not certain. CDR3 length equals 11 residues. With 2 bases removed from V and 3 bases from J, the gap between germline ends came to 2 bases. The germline gives CDR1 MGHRA, CDR2 YSYEKL. The CDR3 reads CASSQNYEQYF. The CDR3 bases are TGCGCCAGCAGCCAAAACTACGAGCAGTACTTC.

The genes are TRBV13 and TRBJ2-3; TRBD2 matches 8 bases. This CDR3 contains 15 residues. CDR1 is PRHDT and CDR2 is FYEKMQ in the germline V gene (reference sequence). With 2 bases clipped from V and 2 bases from J, the junction kept 3 bases outside the gene matches. In DNA, the CDR3 is TGTGCCAGCAGCTTACAGCGGGGGATCACAGATACGCAGTATTTT. Translation: CASSLQRGITDTQYF.

This clone was observed a handful of times. CDR3 sequence reads: CASSLGGTATYEQYF. The CDR3 nucleotides read TGTGCCAGCAGCTTGGGAGGGACCGCGACCTACGAGCAGTACTTC. V usage is TRBV5-6 and J usage is TRBJ2-7; D may correspond to TRBD1 or TRBD2 (5 bases each). CDR3 length: 15 amino acids. Per germline, CDR1 SGHDT and CDR2 YYEEEE. V lost 0 bases and J 2 bases, leaving 12 bases between the germline ends.

This clone was seen a few times. The J gene is TRBJ1-2, the V gene TRBV2; D is ambiguous. V was cut by 2 bases and J by 5 bases, with 15 bases left in between. The CDR3 has 15 residues. The germline V gene has CDR1 SNHLY and CDR2 FYNNEI. The CDR3 protein is CASSENPFSQYGYTF. CDR3 nucleotides: TGTGCCAGCAGTGAAAATCCATTTAGTCAATATGGCTACACCTTC.

This clone occurred a few times. This chain links TRBV7-2 with TRBJ2-2; TRBD2 aligns across 7 bases. The V and J ends lost 1 base and 6 bases, in that order; junction bases with no gene match: 2. Germline CDR1 and CDR2: SGHTA and FQGNSA. This CDR3 is built from 14 residues. CDR3 residues: CASSLVGGAGELFF. DNA for the CDR3: TGTGCCAGCAGCTTAGTTGGGGGGGCCGGGGAGCTGTTTTTT.

The chain is built from TRBV29-1 and TRBJ1-2, with D uncertain. This CDR3 spans 13 amino acids. CDR1 SQVTM and CDR2 ANQGSEA come from the germline V gene. The V end was cut by 1 base, the J end by 3 bases, with 9 bases between. The CDR3 DNA follows: TGCAGCGTTGAAGGGTTCTTGGACTATGGCTACACCTTC. As protein: CSVEGFLDYGYTF.

This chain connects TRBV2 to TRBJ1-2, with 7 bases aligning to TRBD1. The CDR3 runs 13 residues. The ends lost 7 bases at V and 4 bases at J; junction bases unmatched: 6. The germline gives CDR1 SNHLY, CDR2 FYNNEI. The CDR3 sequence is CASTQGQLYGYTF. DNA of the CDR3: TGTGCCAGCACTCAGGGACAGCTCTATGGCTACACCTTC.

This clone was picked up a small number of times. The rearrangement uses TRBV5-1 and TRBJ2-2, with TRBD1 identical over 7 bases. Trimming took 3 bases from V and 1 from J; bases not matched to a gene: 3. The CDR3 is made up of 15 amino acids. Germline CDR1 SGHRS, CDR2 YFSETQ. CDR3 in amino acids: CASSSRQGNTGELFF. For the CDR3, the DNA is TGCGCCAGCAGCTCCCGACAGGGGAACACCGGGGAGCTGTTTTTT.

This clone showed up just a few times. The CDR3 coding sequence is TGCGCCAGCAGCCCGCAGGCCGACACTGAAGCTTTCTTT. Translated: CASSPQADTEAFF. The rearrangement joins TRBV4-3 to TRBJ1-1; D unclear. Germline lookup yields CDR1 LGHNA and CDR2 YSLEER. The CDR3 is made up of 13 amino acids. Trimming stripped 4 bases from V and 3 bases from J, with 9 bases between.

This clone has more than one count but fewer than ten. The rearrangement links TRBV7-2 to TRBJ1-2; TRBD1 matches 8 bases. Trimming at V came to 7 bases and at J to 7 bases, leaving 11 bases not matched to a gene. The CDR3 totals 14 residues. Germline values: CDR1 SGHTA, CDR2 FQGNSA. The CDR3 loop is CASTPGQGALGYTF. DNA of the CDR3: TGTGCCAGCACCCCCGGGCAGGGGGCGCTTGGCTACACCTTC.

This chain joins TRBV7-6 and TRBJ1-5, with no clear D. Per germline, CDR1 SGHVS and CDR2 FNYEAQ. The ends were cut back, 1 base at V and 3 bases at J, with 7 bases in the middle. CDR3 length equals 14 residues. The CDR3 reads CASSLGTNNQPQHF. The CDR3 DNA sequence: TGTGCCAGCAGCTTAGGGACTAACAATCAGCCCCAGCATTTT.

The chain has TRBV29-1 and TRBJ1-1; D is unclear. The CDR3 totals 12 residues. The V and J ends lost 3 bases and 1 base respectively, with 6 bases between them. CDR1 is SQVTM, CDR2 ANQGSEA, per germline. CDR3 nucleotide sequence: TGCAGCGTTGACTACGGGAACACTGAAGCTTTCTTT. Residues: CSVDYGNTEAFF.

The genes are TRBV30 and TRBJ1-1; D ambiguous. The V gene lost 1 base and the J gene lost 0 bases, with 6 bases spanning the gap. The V gene's germline CDR1 is GTSNPN and CDR2 SVGIG (reference sequence). The CDR3 length is 13 residues. This chain's CDR3 is CAWSGDLNTEAFF. CDR3 DNA: TGTGCCTGGAGTGGAGACTTGAACACTGAAGCTTTCTTT. Based on the CDR3 plus reference TRBV30 and TRBJ1-1, the full variable domain is SQTIHQWPATLVQPVGSPLSLECTVEGTSNPNLYWYRQAAGRGLQLLFYSVGIGQISSEVPQNLSASRPQDRQFILSSKKLLLSDSGFYLCAWSGDLNTEAFFGQGTRLTVV.